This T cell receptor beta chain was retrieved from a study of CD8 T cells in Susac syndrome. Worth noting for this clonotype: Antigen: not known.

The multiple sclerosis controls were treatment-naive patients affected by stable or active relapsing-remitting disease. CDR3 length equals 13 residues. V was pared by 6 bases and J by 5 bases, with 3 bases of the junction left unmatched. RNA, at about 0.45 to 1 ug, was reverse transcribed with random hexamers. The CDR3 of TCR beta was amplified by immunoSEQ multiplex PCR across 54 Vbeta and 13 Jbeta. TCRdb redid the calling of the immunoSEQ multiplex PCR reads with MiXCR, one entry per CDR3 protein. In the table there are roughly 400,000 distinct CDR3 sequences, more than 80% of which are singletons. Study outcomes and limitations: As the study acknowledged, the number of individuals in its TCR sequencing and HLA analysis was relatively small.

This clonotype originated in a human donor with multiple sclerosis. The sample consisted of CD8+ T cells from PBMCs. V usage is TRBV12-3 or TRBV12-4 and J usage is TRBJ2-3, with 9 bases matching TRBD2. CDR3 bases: TGTGCCAGCAGGACAGCGGGAGGAGATACGCAGTATTTT. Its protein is CASRTAGGDTQYF.